A selection of T cell receptor beta chains follows, all from one sample in a study of blood T cell repertoires in COVID-19. Sequenced by immunoSEQ multiplex PCR; TCRdb stores in-frame clones only, minus some. Of tens of thousands of clones listed, around 91% are singletons. Sequences were obtained from peripheral blood. These receptor sequences come from a woman older than 75 with active or convalescent COVID-19. The CDR3 runs from the conserved cysteine through the conserved F or W. D genes are given only for firm matches. Rows may omit the clone size; those that give it use once, few, many or a size class.

j_call: TRBJ1-5
cdr3_length: 14
v_call: TRBV7-4
d_call: NA
clone_size: NA
cdr3_aa: CASSLKTDNQPQHF
cdr3_nt: TGTGCCAGCAGCTTAAAGACAGACAATCAGCCCCAGCATTTT

j_call: TRBJ1-1
cdr3_length: 14
v_call: TRBV27
d_call: TRBD1
clone_size: NA
cdr3_aa: CASKGTGMNTEAFF
cdr3_nt: TGTGCCAGCAAAGGGACAGGAATGAACACTGAAGCTTTCTTT

j_call: TRBJ2-5
cdr3_length: 11
v_call: TRBV2
d_call: NA
clone_size: NA
cdr3_aa: CASSEGATQYF
cdr3_nt: TGTGCCAGCAGTGAAGGAGCGACCCAGTACTTC

j_call: TRBJ2-7
cdr3_length: 13
v_call: TRBV6-5
d_call: NA
clone_size: NA
cdr3_aa: CASSRQLSYEQYF
cdr3_nt: TGTGCCAGCAGTAGACAGCTCTCCTACGAGCAGTACTTC

j_call: TRBJ1-4
cdr3_length: 13
v_call: TRBV3-1/TRBV3-2
d_call: NA
clone_size: NA
cdr3_aa: CASSLGLGEKLFF
cdr3_nt: TGTGCCAGCAGCCTGGGACTGGGTGAAAAACTGTTTTTT

j_call: TRBJ2-1
cdr3_length: 15
v_call: TRBV10-3
d_call: NA
clone_size: NA
cdr3_aa: CAIADFDGAYNEQFF
cdr3_nt: TGTGCCATCGCCGACTTCGATGGGGCTTACAATGAGCAGTTCTTC

j_call: TRBJ2-1
cdr3_length: 14
v_call: TRBV6-5
d_call: TRBD2
clone_size: NA
cdr3_aa: CASSYVAGENEQFF
cdr3_nt: TGTGCCAGCAGTTACGTTGCGGGGGAAAATGAGCAGTTCTTC

j_call: TRBJ2-5
cdr3_length: 16
v_call: TRBV5-5
d_call: NA
clone_size: once
cdr3_aa: CASSFGTLYTQETQYF
cdr3_nt: TGTGCCAGCAGCTTCGGGACATTATACACTCAAGAGACCCAGTACTTC

j_call: TRBJ2-5
cdr3_length: 14
v_call: TRBV5-1
d_call: NA
clone_size: NA
cdr3_aa: CASSLAGVVETQYF
cdr3_nt: TGCGCCAGCAGCTTGGCGGGGGTTGTAGAGACCCAGTACTTC

j_call: TRBJ2-7
cdr3_length: 14
v_call: TRBV3-1/TRBV3-2
d_call: TRBD2
clone_size: NA
cdr3_aa: CASSQGTRAYEQYF
cdr3_nt: TGTGCCAGCAGCCAAGGGACTAGAGCCTACGAGCAGTACTTC

j_call: TRBJ2-1
cdr3_length: 12
v_call: TRBV29-1
d_call: NA
clone_size: NA
cdr3_aa: CSAVQGNNEQFF
cdr3_nt: TGCAGCGCCGTGCAGGGGAACAATGAGCAGTTCTTC

j_call: TRBJ2-5
cdr3_length: 20
v_call: TRBV5-5
d_call: TRBD2
clone_size: NA
cdr3_aa: CASSLPHSSRDYMPQETQYF
cdr3_nt: TGTGCCAGCAGCTTGCCCCACTCGTCCCGGGACTACATGCCCCAAGAGACCCAGTACTTC

j_call: TRBJ1-2
cdr3_length: 16
v_call: TRBV7-2
d_call: TRBD1
clone_size: once
cdr3_aa: CASSLDVGRGPYGYTF
cdr3_nt: TGTGCCAGCAGCTTAGATGTGGGCAGGGGGCCCTATGGCTACACCTTC

j_call: TRBJ1-1
cdr3_length: 15
v_call: TRBV5-1
d_call: NA
clone_size: NA
cdr3_aa: CASSLAEGMNTEAFF
cdr3_nt: TGCGCCAGCAGCTTGGCCGAGGGTATGAACACTGAAGCTTTCTTT

j_call: TRBJ1-2
cdr3_length: 16
v_call: TRBV28
d_call: NA
clone_size: NA
cdr3_aa: CASSSYPTAAVGGYTF
cdr3_nt: TGTGCCAGCAGTTCCTACCCGACAGCCGCGGTGGGTGGCTACACCTTC

j_call: TRBJ2-2
cdr3_length: 13
v_call: TRBV2
d_call: NA
clone_size: once
cdr3_aa: CASSRQSPGELFF
cdr3_nt: TGTGCCAGCAGTCGACAATCCCCCGGGGAGCTGTTTTTT

j_call: TRBJ2-3
cdr3_length: 15
v_call: TRBV19
d_call: TRBD1
clone_size: NA
cdr3_aa: CASTRQGASTDTQYF
cdr3_nt: TGTGCCAGTACGAGACAGGGGGCTAGCACAGATACGCAGTATTTT

j_call: TRBJ1-1
cdr3_length: 18
v_call: TRBV18
d_call: NA
clone_size: NA
cdr3_aa: CASSPGFPGSRGTTEAFF
cdr3_nt: TGTGCCAGCTCACCGGGGTTCCCGGGATCGCGGGGGACCACTGAAGCTTTCTTT

j_call: TRBJ2-1
cdr3_length: 15
v_call: TRBV11-2
d_call: TRBD2
clone_size: NA
cdr3_aa: CASSHEVTSGTWQFF
cdr3_nt: TGTGCCAGCAGCCACGAGGTCACAAGCGGGACTTGGCAGTTCTTC

j_call: TRBJ2-1
cdr3_length: 14
v_call: TRBV7-3
d_call: NA
clone_size: few
cdr3_aa: CASSPTGSVFEQFF
cdr3_nt: TGTGCCAGCAGCCCAACAGGGTCGGTTTTTGAGCAGTTCTTC

j_call: TRBJ1-2
cdr3_length: 14
v_call: TRBV16
d_call: NA
clone_size: NA
cdr3_aa: CASSQRPGERGYTF
cdr3_nt: TGTGCCAGCAGCCAAAGACCAGGGGAACGTGGCTACACCTTC

j_call: TRBJ2-5
cdr3_length: 13
v_call: TRBV2
d_call: TRBD1
clone_size: NA
cdr3_aa: CASSRDRQETQYF
cdr3_nt: TGTGCCAGCAGCCGGGACAGGCAAGAGACCCAGTACTTC

j_call: TRBJ2-1
cdr3_length: 16
v_call: TRBV27
d_call: TRBD2
clone_size: NA
cdr3_aa: CASRSLAGDSYNEQFF
cdr3_nt: TGTGCCAGCAGGTCCCTAGCGGGAGACTCCTACAATGAGCAGTTCTTC

j_call: TRBJ1-6
cdr3_length: 16
v_call: TRBV27
d_call: TRBD1
clone_size: NA
cdr3_aa: CASRVDRSTYNSPLHF
cdr3_nt: TGTGCCAGCAGGGTGGACAGGTCAACCTATAATTCACCCCTCCACTTT

j_call: TRBJ1-3
cdr3_length: 16
v_call: TRBV9
d_call: NA
clone_size: NA
cdr3_aa: CASSVGGGSSGNTIYF
cdr3_nt: TGTGCCAGCAGCGTAGGCGGAGGGAGCTCTGGAAACACCATATATTTT

j_call: TRBJ2-3
cdr3_length: 16
v_call: TRBV9
d_call: TRBD2
clone_size: NA
cdr3_aa: CASSVALAGARDTQYF
cdr3_nt: TGTGCCAGCAGCGTAGCTTTAGCGGGAGCCCGGGATACGCAGTATTTT

j_call: TRBJ2-7
cdr3_length: 12
v_call: TRBV11-1
d_call: NA
clone_size: NA
cdr3_aa: CASSSPYHEQYF
cdr3_nt: TGTGCCAGCAGCTCCCCCTATCACGAGCAGTACTTC

j_call: TRBJ1-1
cdr3_length: 13
v_call: TRBV19
d_call: TRBD1
clone_size: few
cdr3_aa: CASSIGQGTEAFF
cdr3_nt: TGTGCCAGTAGTATAGGACAGGGCACTGAAGCTTTCTTT

j_call: TRBJ2-3
cdr3_length: 14
v_call: TRBV5-1
d_call: NA
clone_size: NA
cdr3_aa: CASSSPEGADTQYF
cdr3_nt: TGCGCCAGCAGCTCTCCTGAGGGAGCAGATACGCAGTATTTT

j_call: TRBJ2-5
cdr3_length: 13
v_call: TRBV7-7
d_call: NA
clone_size: NA
cdr3_aa: CASSLVGAETQYF
cdr3_nt: TGTGCTAGCAGCTTAGTGGGGGCAGAGACCCAGTACTTC

j_call: TRBJ1-2
cdr3_length: 14
v_call: TRBV6-1
d_call: NA
clone_size: NA
cdr3_aa: CASSEFYGAVGYTF
cdr3_nt: TGTGCCAGCAGTGAATTTTATGGGGCAGTCGGCTACACCTTC